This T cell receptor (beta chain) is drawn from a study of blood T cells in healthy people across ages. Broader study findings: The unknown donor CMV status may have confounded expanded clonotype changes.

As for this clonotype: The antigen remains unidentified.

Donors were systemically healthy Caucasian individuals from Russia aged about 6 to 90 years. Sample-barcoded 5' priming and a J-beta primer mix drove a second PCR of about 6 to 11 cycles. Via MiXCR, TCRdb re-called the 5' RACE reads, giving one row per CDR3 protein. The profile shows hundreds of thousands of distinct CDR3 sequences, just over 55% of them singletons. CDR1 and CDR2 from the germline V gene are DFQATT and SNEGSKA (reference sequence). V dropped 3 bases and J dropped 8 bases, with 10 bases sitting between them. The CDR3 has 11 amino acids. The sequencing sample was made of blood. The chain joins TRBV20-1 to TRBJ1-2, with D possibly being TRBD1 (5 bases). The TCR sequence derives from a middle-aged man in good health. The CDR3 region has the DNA TGCAGTGCTAGTGGGGGATGGGGCTACACCTTC. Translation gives CSASGGWGYTF.